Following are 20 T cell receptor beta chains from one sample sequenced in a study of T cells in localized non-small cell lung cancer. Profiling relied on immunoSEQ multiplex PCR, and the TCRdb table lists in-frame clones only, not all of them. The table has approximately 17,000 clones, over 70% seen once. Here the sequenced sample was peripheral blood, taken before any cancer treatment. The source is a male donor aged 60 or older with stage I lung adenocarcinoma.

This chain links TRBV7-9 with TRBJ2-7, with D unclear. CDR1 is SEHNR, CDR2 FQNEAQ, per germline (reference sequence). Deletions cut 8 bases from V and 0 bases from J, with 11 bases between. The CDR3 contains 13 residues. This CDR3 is CASELISSYEQYF. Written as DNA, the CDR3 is TGTGCCAGCGAATTAATCTCCTCCTACGAGCAGTACTTC.

Written as DNA, the CDR3 is TGTGCCAGTAGTAGTATAGCGGGGGGTCAAGAGACCCAGTACTTC. Translation gives CASSSIAGGQETQYF. The chain combines TRBV19 with TRBJ2-5; 10 bases match TRBD2. This CDR3 comprises 15 residues. Germline trimming cut 4 bases from V and 2 bases from J; bases unmatched to any gene: 4. The germline gives CDR1 LNHDA, CDR2 SQIVND (reference sequence).

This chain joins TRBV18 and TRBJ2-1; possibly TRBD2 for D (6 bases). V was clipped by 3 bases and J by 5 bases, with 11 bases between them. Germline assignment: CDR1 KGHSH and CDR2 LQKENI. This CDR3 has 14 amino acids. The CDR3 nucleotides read TGTGCCAGCTCACCTTCCTGGGAGGACAATGAGCAGTTCTTC. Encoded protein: CASSPSWEDNEQFF.

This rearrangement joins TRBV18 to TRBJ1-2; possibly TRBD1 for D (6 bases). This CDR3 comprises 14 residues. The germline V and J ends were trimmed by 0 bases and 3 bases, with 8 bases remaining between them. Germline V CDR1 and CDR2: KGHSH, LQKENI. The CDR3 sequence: CASSPPPGDYGYTF. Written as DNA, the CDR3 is TGTGCCAGCTCACCACCACCAGGGGACTATGGCTACACCTTC.

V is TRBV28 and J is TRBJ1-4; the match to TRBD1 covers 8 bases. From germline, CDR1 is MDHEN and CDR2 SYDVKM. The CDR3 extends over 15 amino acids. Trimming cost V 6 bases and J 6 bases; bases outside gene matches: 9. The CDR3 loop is CASSPDRVGDEKLFF. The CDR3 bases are TGTGCCAGCAGCCCGGACAGGGTCGGGGATGAAAAACTGTTTTTT.

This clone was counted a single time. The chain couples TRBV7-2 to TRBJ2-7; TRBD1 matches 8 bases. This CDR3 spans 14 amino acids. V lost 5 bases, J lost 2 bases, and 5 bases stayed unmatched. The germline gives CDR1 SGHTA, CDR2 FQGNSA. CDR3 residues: CASSAGQGPYEQYF. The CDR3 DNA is TGTGCCAGCAGCGCTGGACAGGGCCCCTACGAGCAGTACTTC.

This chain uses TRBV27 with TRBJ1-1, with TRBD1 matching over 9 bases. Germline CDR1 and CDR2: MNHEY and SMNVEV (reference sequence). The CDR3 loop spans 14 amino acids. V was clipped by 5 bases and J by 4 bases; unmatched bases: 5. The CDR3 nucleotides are TGTGCCAGCAGTGAACAGGGGGCGGCCACTGAAGCTTTCTTT. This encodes CASSEQGAATEAFF.

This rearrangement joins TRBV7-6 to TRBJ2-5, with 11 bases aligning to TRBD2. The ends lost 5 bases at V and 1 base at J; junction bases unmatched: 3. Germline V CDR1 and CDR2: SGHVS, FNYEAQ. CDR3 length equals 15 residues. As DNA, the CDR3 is TGTGCCAGCAGCCAAGGGACTAGCGGCCAAGAGACCCAGTACTTC. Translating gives CASSQGTSGQETQYF.

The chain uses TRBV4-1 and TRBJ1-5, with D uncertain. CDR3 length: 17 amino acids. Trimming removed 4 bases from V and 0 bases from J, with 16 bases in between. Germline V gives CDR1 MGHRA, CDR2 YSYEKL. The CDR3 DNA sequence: TGCGCCAGCAGCCTCCGCCCTGAAGGTGATAGCAATCAGCCCCAGCATTTT. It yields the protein CASSLRPEGDSNQPQHF.

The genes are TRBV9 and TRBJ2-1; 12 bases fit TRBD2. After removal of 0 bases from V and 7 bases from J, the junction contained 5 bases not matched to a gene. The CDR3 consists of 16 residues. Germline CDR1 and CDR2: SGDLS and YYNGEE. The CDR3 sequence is CASSVAATSGSNEQFF. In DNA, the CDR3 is TGTGCCAGCAGCGTAGCTGCGACTAGCGGGAGTAATGAGCAGTTCTTC.

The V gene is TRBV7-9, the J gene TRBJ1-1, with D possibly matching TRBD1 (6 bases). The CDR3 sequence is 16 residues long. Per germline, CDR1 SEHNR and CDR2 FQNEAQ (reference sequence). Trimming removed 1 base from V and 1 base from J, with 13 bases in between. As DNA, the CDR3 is TGTGCCAGCAGCTTAGAGGGGTACAGGGCGAACACTGAAGCTTTCTTT. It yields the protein CASSLEGYRANTEAFF.

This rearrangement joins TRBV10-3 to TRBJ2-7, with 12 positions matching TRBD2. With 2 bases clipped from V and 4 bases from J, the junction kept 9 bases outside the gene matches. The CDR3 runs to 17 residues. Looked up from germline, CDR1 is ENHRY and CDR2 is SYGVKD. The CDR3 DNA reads TGTGCCATCAGTGAGACCGGGACTAGCGGGCTATCGTACGAGCAGTACTTC. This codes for CAISETGTSGLSYEQYF.

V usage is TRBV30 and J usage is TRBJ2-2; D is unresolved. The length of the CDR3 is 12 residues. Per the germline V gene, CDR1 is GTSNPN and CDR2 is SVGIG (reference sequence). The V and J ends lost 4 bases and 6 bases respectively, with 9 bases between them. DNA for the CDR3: TGTGCCTGGAACGTAGGGCCCGGGGAGCTGTTTTTT. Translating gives CAWNVGPGELFF.

The CDR3 nucleotides are TGCGCCAGCAGCTTGGGGAGACTAGCGGACTACGAGCAGTACTTC. Protein product: CASSLGRLADYEQYF. This chain connects TRBV5-1 to TRBJ2-7, with 9 bases that match TRBD2. Germline V gene data show CDR1 as SGHRS and CDR2 as YFSETQ. The J segment lost 3 bases and the V segment lost 0 bases, leaving 4 bases of the junction unmatched. CDR3 length: 15 amino acids. Full variable domain (missing parts from reference TRBV5-1 and TRBJ2-7): KAGVTQTPRYLIKTRGQQVTLSCSPISGHRSVSWYQQTPGQGLQFLFEYFSETQRNKGNFPGRFSGRQFSNSRSEMNVSTLELGDSALYLCASSLGRLADYEQYFGPGTRLTVT.

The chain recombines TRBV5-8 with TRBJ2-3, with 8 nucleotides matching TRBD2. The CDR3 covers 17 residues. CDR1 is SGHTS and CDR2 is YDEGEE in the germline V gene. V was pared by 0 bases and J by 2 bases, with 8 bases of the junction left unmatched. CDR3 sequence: CASSLARLAFATDTQYF. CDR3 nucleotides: TGTGCCAGCAGCTTGGCCCGACTAGCGTTTGCCACAGATACGCAGTATTTT.

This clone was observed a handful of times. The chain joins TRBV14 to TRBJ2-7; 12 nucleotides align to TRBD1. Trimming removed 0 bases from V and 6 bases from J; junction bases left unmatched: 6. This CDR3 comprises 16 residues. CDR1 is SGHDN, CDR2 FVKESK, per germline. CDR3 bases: TGTGCCAGCAGCCAAGATCCGGGACAGGGGGCGAGCGAGCAGTACTTC. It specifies CASSQDPGQGASEQYF.

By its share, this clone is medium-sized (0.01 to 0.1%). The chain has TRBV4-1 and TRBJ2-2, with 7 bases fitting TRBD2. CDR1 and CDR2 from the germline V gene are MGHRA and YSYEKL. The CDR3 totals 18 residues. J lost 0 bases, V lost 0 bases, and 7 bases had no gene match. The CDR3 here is CASSQDLFGLANTGELFF. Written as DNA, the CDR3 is TGCGCCAGCAGCCAAGATCTTTTTGGACTAGCGAACACCGGGGAGCTGTTTTTT.

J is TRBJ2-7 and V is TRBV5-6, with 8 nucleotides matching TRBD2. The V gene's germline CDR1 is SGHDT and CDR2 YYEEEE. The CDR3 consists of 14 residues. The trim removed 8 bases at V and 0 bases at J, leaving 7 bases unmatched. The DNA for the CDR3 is TGTGCCAGTCAGATACTAGCGGCCTCCTACGAGCAGTACTTC. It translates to CASQILAASYEQYF.

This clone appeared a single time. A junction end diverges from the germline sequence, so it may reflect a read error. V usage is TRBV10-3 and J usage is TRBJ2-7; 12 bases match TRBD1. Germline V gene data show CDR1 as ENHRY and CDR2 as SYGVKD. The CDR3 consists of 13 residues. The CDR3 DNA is TGTGCCGTCAGCCGGGACAGGGGGCTCGAGCAGTACTTC. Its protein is CAVSRDRGLEQYF.

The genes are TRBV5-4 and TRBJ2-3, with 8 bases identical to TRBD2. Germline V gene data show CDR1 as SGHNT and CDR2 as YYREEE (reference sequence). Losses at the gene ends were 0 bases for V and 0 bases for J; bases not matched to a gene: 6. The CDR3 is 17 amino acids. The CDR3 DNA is TGTGCCAGCAGCTTGGGACTAGCGAGACTTAGCACAGATACGCAGTATTTT. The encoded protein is CASSLGLARLSTDTQYF.